The clone carrying this T cell receptor beta chain was picked up many times. MiXCR was run by TCRdb on the reads, yielding one entry per CDR3 protein. The table includes about 200,000 distinct CDR3 sequences, 9.5% detected once. The source of the sample is a study of T cell repertoires in cytomegalovirus infection. V was cut by 10 bases and J by 5 bases, with 14 bases left in between. The CDR3 has 12 residues. Germline V lookup: CDR1 MNHEY, CDR2 SVGEGT. This chain uses TRBV6-2 or TRBV6-3 with TRBJ2-5; a possible D gene is TRBD2 (5 bases). The clonotype comes from a human donor in good health (CMV status not recorded). Some clones in this sample may be carry-over from other donors' samples. The sample consisted of PBMCs. The CDR3 coding sequence is TGTGCCATCAAATCGGGGTATGAGACCCAGTACTTC. This encodes CAIKSGYETQYF.